This T cell receptor (beta chain) was observed in a study of identical twins. Broader study findings: Findings depended on cross-sectional statistics rather than tracking the same donors.

V lost 3 bases and J lost 1, with 7 bases in between. From germline, CDR1 is LGHNA and CDR2 YSLEER. CDR3 length: 15 amino acids. TCRdb reanalysed the 5' RACE reads using MiXCR and keeps one entry per CDR3 protein. The sample has about 690,000 distinct CDR3 sequences, around 6% seen once. A note on this clonotype: The antigen remains unidentified.

This chain links TRBV4-3 with TRBJ2-6; D uncertain. The sample comprised naive T cells sorted from blood. This sequence was found in a man younger than 30 in good health. For the CDR3, the DNA is TGCGCCAGCAGCCAGAGTCATTCTGGGGCCAACGTCCTGACTTTC. Protein product: CASSQSHSGANVLTF.